The next 30 T cell receptor beta chains were all read from a single sample in a study of blood T cell repertoires in COVID-19. Produced via immunoSEQ multiplex PCR; TCRdb's table is partial and in-frame only. This sample has a few hundred thousand clones, with 86% found just once. The sequenced material came from peripheral blood. Source of these receptors: a middle-aged man who had recovered from COVID-19.

This clone has just a few counts. The chain employs TRBV5-1 and TRBJ2-5; the match to TRBD2 covers 8 bases. Germline V gene sequence: CDR1 SGHRS, CDR2 YFSETQ. Trimming at V came to 0 bases and at J to 5 bases, leaving 9 bases not matched to a gene. The CDR3 sequence is 16 residues long. The CDR3 loop reads CASSLAASGSPETQYF. DNA of the CDR3: TGCGCCAGCAGCTTGGCGGCCAGCGGGAGCCCGGAGACCCAGTACTTC. Supplemented by reference TRBV5-1 and TRBJ2-5, the full variable domain reads KAGVTQTPRYLIKTRGQQVTLSCSPISGHRSVSWYQQTPGQGLQFLFEYFSETQRNKGNFPGRFSGRQFSNSRSEMNVSTLELGDSALYLCASSLAASGSPETQYFGPGTRLLVL.

The chain links TRBV10-3 to TRBJ2-1; 14 nucleotides line up with TRBD2. The germline V gene has CDR1 ENHRY and CDR2 SYGVKD. The CDR3 runs 16 residues. V lost 6 bases and J lost 10; bases outside the gene matches: 11. The CDR3: CAIRSPWTSGGREQFF. DNA for the CDR3: TGTGCCATCAGGAGCCCTTGGACTAGCGGGGGGCGAGAGCAGTTCTTC.

The rearrangement uses TRBV19 and TRBJ2-7, with a possible D match to TRBD2 (5 bases). Germline V gene sequence: CDR1 LNHDA, CDR2 SQIVND (reference sequence). V was shortened by 5 bases and J by 2 bases, with 13 bases between the two germline ends. The CDR3 has 14 amino acids. The CDR3 DNA sequence: TGTGCCAGTAGTTTAAGCGGCAACCCCTACGAGCAGTACTTC. Its protein is CASSLSGNPYEQYF.

This chain links TRBV24-1 with TRBJ1-3; TRBD1 is a possible D gene (5 bases). The CDR3 runs to 15 residues. Germline CDR1 and CDR2: KGHDR and SFDVKD. V lost 3 bases and J lost 8, with 16 bases in between. CDR3 residues: CATSDAGTGPHTIYF. The CDR3 nucleotides are TGTGCCACCAGTGATGCGGGGACTGGGCCACACACCATATATTTT.

This clone has just a few counts. CDR3 sequence reads: CASSFTGDEQYF. The DNA for the CDR3 is TGTGCCAGCAGCTTCACAGGGGACGAGCAGTACTTC. V is TRBV7-9 and J is TRBJ2-7; 7 nucleotides match TRBD1. Germline trimming cut 3 bases from V and 5 bases from J; bases unmatched to any gene: 1. Per germline, CDR1 SEHNR and CDR2 FQNEAQ (reference sequence). The CDR3 is 12 amino acids.

The chain uses TRBV7-2 and TRBJ2-1; TRBD2 might be the D (7 bases). The CDR3 runs to 15 residues. Germline V gene lookup returns CDR1 SGHTA and CDR2 FQGNSA. V was clipped by 1 base and J by 9 bases, with 16 bases between them. The CDR3 region has the DNA TGTGCCAGCAGCTTAGGCCGGACTAGGGGGGTTGAGCAGTTCTTC. Translating it yields CASSLGRTRGVEQFF.

A few counts support this clone. Distinct nucleotide sequences in the sample also encode this CDR3. The chain is built from TRBV7-3 and TRBJ2-1; D may be TRBD2 (6 bases). The CDR3 has 15 amino acids. V was clipped by 0 bases and J by 2 bases, with 8 bases between them. Germline loops: CDR1 SGHTA, CDR2 FQGTGA. This chain's CDR3 is CASSLTSGTYNEQFF. Here the CDR3 DNA reads TGTGCCAGCAGCTTAACTAGCGGAACCTACAATGAGCAGTTCTTC.

This sequence joins TRBV21-1 and TRBJ1-2. TRBV21-1 is an annotated pseudogene. The CDR3 runs 12 residues. The CDR3 spells CASSKAHGGYTF. CDR3 DNA: TGTGCCAGCAGCAAAGCGCACGGTGGCTACACCTTC.

This chain uses TRBV4-3 with TRBJ2-2; D gene unclear. Germline CDR1 LGHNA, CDR2 YSLEER. V lost 1 base and J lost 2, with 11 bases in between. The CDR3 has 16 residues. The CDR3 protein is CASSQASLLNTGELFF. Written as DNA, the CDR3 is TGCGCCAGCAGCCAAGCCTCCCTCCTCAACACCGGGGAGCTGTTTTTT.

CDR3 sequence (DNA): TGTGCCAGCAGTGTGGAACTAGCGGGGGTCTACGAGCAGTACTTC. Amino acid sequence: CASSVELAGVYEQYF. The chain joins TRBV6-4 to TRBJ2-7, with TRBD2 matching 11 bases. The CDR3 totals 15 residues. V lost 4 bases to trimming and J lost 3 bases; unmatched junction nucleotides: 5. Per the germline V gene, CDR1 is MRHNA and CDR2 is SNTAGT.

The chain uses TRBV4-1 and TRBJ2-1, with a possible D match to TRBD2 (6 bases). CDR3 size: 18 residues. The V end was cut by 2 bases, the J end by 0 bases, with 17 bases between. Germline values: CDR1 MGHRA, CDR2 YSYEKL. The CDR3 bases are TGCGCCAGCAGCCAACTTCCCCCCGGGACTCTCTCCTACAATGAGCAGTTCTTC. Translating gives CASSQLPPGTLSYNEQFF.

In its sample, this clone was seen once. This rearrangement joins TRBV28 to TRBJ1-1, with 7 bases lining up with TRBD1. CDR1 MDHEN and CDR2 SYDVKM come from the germline V gene. This CDR3 region has 13 residues. Trimming at V came to 8 bases and at J to 11 bases, leaving 14 bases not matched to a gene. The CDR3 spells CASCPSGQMRAFF. The CDR3 DNA follows: TGTGCCAGCTGCCCCTCGGGACAGATGCGGGCTTTCTTT.

CDR3: CASSMGQGAGYGYTF. The CDR3, as DNA: TGTGCCAGCAGCATGGGACAGGGGGCTGGCTATGGCTACACCTTC. The chain uses TRBV2 and TRBJ1-2; TRBD1 agrees at 12 bases. CDR3 length: 15 residues. The J segment lost 4 bases and the V segment lost 6 bases, leaving 6 bases of the junction unmatched. CDR1 is SNHLY, CDR2 FYNNEI, per germline.

V is TRBV10-3 and J is TRBJ2-5, with TRBD2 matching 11 bases. This CDR3 contains 15 residues. V shed 6 bases and J 0 bases; nucleotides not matched to a gene: 3. Germline V gene data show CDR1 as ENHRY and CDR2 as SYGVKD. The CDR3 region is CAIRIAGGYQETQYF. The CDR3 DNA follows: TGTGCCATCAGGATAGCGGGAGGGTACCAAGAGACCCAGTACTTC.

The count of this clone is one. CDR3 in amino acids: CASSLDPAGVRTGELFF. CDR3 nucleotide sequence: TGTGCCAGCAGCTTGGATCCAGCGGGAGTTCGCACCGGGGAGCTGTTTTTT. The V gene is TRBV5-4, the J gene TRBJ2-2, with TRBD2 matching 8 bases. This CDR3 region has 17 residues. Germline CDR1 reads SGHNT; CDR2 reads YYREEE (reference sequence). The ends lost 0 bases at V and 4 bases at J; junction bases unmatched: 8.

The chain links TRBV6-6 to TRBJ1-1; possibly TRBD1 for D (6 bases). Per germline, CDR1 MNHNY and CDR2 SVGAGI (reference sequence). V lost 6 bases to trimming and J lost 4 bases, with 15 bases between them. The CDR3 covers 14 residues. For the CDR3, the DNA is TGTGCCAGCAGCCCCAGGACAGCGATCACTGAAGCTTTCTTT. Translating it yields CASSPRTAITEAFF.

The V call is TRBV11-3, the J call TRBJ2-6; D is ambiguous. Germline CDR1 SGHNT, CDR2 YENEEA. The V end lost 5 bases, the J end lost 0 bases, and 5 bases lay between the germline ends. This CDR3 contains 14 residues. The CDR3 loop is CASSPTSGANVLTF. Here the CDR3 DNA reads TGTGCCAGCAGCCCTACCTCTGGGGCCAACGTCCTGACTTTC.

The gene calls are TRBV6-6 and TRBJ1-2; 10 bases align to TRBD1. The CDR3 is 16 amino acids. The V gene end was trimmed by 10 bases and the J gene end by 0 bases; junction bases not matched to a gene: 11. The V gene's germline CDR1 is MNHNY and CDR2 SVGAGI (reference sequence). The CDR3 sequence is CATKHPGTGANYGYTF. The CDR3 nucleotides are TGTGCCACCAAACATCCCGGGACAGGGGCTAACTATGGCTACACCTTC.

For this clone: Compared with germline, one end of the junction differs, possibly owing to a read error. The V call is TRBV6-5, the J call TRBJ2-7; D ambiguous. The germline CDR1 and CDR2 sequences are MNHEY and SVGAGI. CDR3 length equals 14 residues. The chain's CDR3 is CASSYCLERCEQYF. CDR3 coding DNA: TGTGCCAGCAGCTACTGCCTAGAGCGATGCGAGCAGTACTTC.

The V and J genes are TRBV7-9 and TRBJ2-1; possibly TRBD1 for D (6 bases). CDR1 and CDR2 (germline): SEHNR, FQNEAQ (reference sequence). V lost 5 bases and J lost 9, with 23 bases in between. CDR3 length: 16 amino acids. The CDR3 DNA follows: TGTGCCAGCAGCCTGCTTCAGGGGCTCAGAGGTTTTGAGCAGTTCTTC. It yields the protein CASSLLQGLRGFEQFF.

V and J are TRBV29-1 and TRBJ2-7; 7 bases align to TRBD1. V dropped 7 bases and J dropped 2; count of bases not matched to a gene: 2. Germline values: CDR1 SQVTM, CDR2 ANQGSEA. The CDR3 is 11 residues long. CDR3 residues: CSAGTAYEQYF. The CDR3 DNA is TGCAGCGCTGGGACAGCCTACGAGCAGTACTTC.

V gene TRBV10-3 combines with J gene TRBJ2-3; D remains unclear. Trimming removed 1 base at V and 2 bases at J, with 13 bases between. The V gene's germline CDR1 is ENHRY and CDR2 SYGVKD. CDR3 length equals 16 residues. This chain's CDR3 is CAISEFGGRITDTQYF. For the CDR3, the DNA is TGTGCCATCAGTGAGTTCGGTGGGCGTATCACAGATACGCAGTATTTT.

This clone was recorded only once. The V and J genes are TRBV2 and TRBJ2-6; D not resolved. From germline, CDR1 is SNHLY and CDR2 FYNNEI. This CDR3 contains 17 residues. Trimming pared 3 bases from V and 0 bases from J, leaving 12 bases between. CDR3 sequence reads: CASSEKWARSGANVLTF. The CDR3 bases are TGTGCCAGCAGTGAGAAATGGGCTCGCTCTGGGGCCAACGTCCTGACTTTC.

The CDR3 loop reads CASSDYPQGGYTF. The CDR3 coding sequence is TGTGCCAGCAGCGATTATCCTCAGGGGGGCTACACCTTC. The chain carries TRBV6-2 or TRBV6-3 and TRBJ1-2; the D gene is possibly TRBD1 (6 bases). The CDR3 length is 13 residues. CDR1 is MNHEY and CDR2 is SVGEGT in the germline V gene. V was pared by 6 bases and J by 8 bases, with 16 bases between.

This chain connects TRBV6-2 or TRBV6-3 to TRBJ1-5, with TRBD1 matching 7 bases. Germline values: CDR1 MNHEY, CDR2 SVGEGT. The CDR3 extends over 13 amino acids. V lost 4 bases to trimming and J lost 6 bases; unmatched junction nucleotides: 3. The CDR3 DNA follows: TGTGCCAGCAGTTGGACAGGTCTTCAGCCCCAGCATTTT. It encodes CASSWTGLQPQHF.

V is TRBV19 and J is TRBJ1-5, with 7 bases that match TRBD1. The junction had 6 bases not matched to a gene; V was cut back by 8 bases and J by 2 bases. Germline V gene data show CDR1 as LNHDA and CDR2 as SQIVND (reference sequence). The CDR3 extends over 14 amino acids. The CDR3 coding sequence is TGTGCCAGTCACAGGGGTGCGGGCAATCAGCCCCAGCATTTT. This encodes CASHRGAGNQPQHF.

By share of the sample, this clone is medium-sized (0.01 to 0.1%). The J gene is TRBJ2-2, the V gene TRBV12-3 or TRBV12-4; D is unresolved. There are 13 residues in the CDR3. V was trimmed by 6 bases and J by 3 bases, leaving 8 bases between them. Here the CDR3 reads CASRKQDTGELFF. The CDR3 bases are TGTGCCAGCAGGAAACAAGACACCGGGGAGCTGTTTTTT.

In its sample, this clone was seen once. The rearrangement uses TRBV5-4 and TRBJ2-2, with 16 bases identical to TRBD2. CDR1 is SGHNT, CDR2 YYREEE, per germline (reference sequence). The CDR3 sequence is 17 residues long. V gave up 6 bases and J gave up 6 bases; unmatched junction bases: 8. The CDR3 here is CASTGTSGRAVAGELFF. In DNA form, the CDR3 reads TGTGCCAGCACCGGGACTAGCGGGAGGGCCGTCGCCGGGGAGCTGTTTTTT.

The chain links TRBV4-3 to TRBJ2-5, with 16 bases lining up with TRBD2. CDR3 length: 16 residues. Per the germline V gene, CDR1 is LGHNA and CDR2 is YSLEER. V dropped 4 bases and J dropped 5; count of bases not matched to a gene: 4. The CDR3 nucleotides read TGCGCCAGCAGCCGCGGGACTAGCGGGAGGGGCGAGACCCAGTACTTC. Amino acids: CASSRGTSGRGETQYF.

The V gene is TRBV9, the J gene TRBJ2-2; TRBD2 might be the D (6 bases). V was pared by 3 bases and J by 2 bases, with 11 bases between. Germline loops: CDR1 SGDLS, CDR2 YYNGEE. This CDR3 comprises 15 residues. The CDR3 sequence is CASSGGGVNTGELFF. The CDR3 bases are TGTGCCAGCAGCGGAGGAGGGGTAAACACCGGGGAGCTGTTTTTT.